The table lists the clone carrying this T cell receptor (beta chain) with many counts. Its cognate antigen is unknown. This record belongs to a study of early T cells in non-severe SARS-CoV-2 infection. Study summary: From unsorted whole blood, bulk RNA was sequenced, and the chains remained unpaired. Study-wide points: Database matching using VDJdb favored anti-spike CD8 responses, with private and CD4 specificities left missing.

Attachment of unique molecular identifiers to individual cDNA molecules was performed. TCRdb reanalysed the 5' RACE reads using MiXCR and keeps one entry per CDR3 protein. The sample includes 20,000 to 25,000 distinct CDR3 sequences, 4.3% of them seen just once. CDR1 MGHDK and CDR2 SYGVNS come from the germline V gene. The CDR3 is 16 residues long. The V and J ends lost 3 bases and 6 bases, in that order; junction bases with no gene match: 8. The clonotype comes from an adult who was a healthcare worker with PCR-confirmed SARS-CoV-2 infection or an uninfected control (not recorded which). Sequencing used whole blood. The chain joins TRBV25-1 to TRBJ2-1, with 10 bases that match TRBD2. CDR3 sequence: CASSDGAGLAINEQFF. Here the CDR3 DNA reads TGTGCCAGCAGTGACGGCGCGGGACTAGCGATCAATGAGCAGTTCTTC.